The 9 T cell receptor beta chains below were found in one sample sequenced in a study of blood T cell repertoires in COVID-19. Libraries were prepared by immunoSEQ multiplex PCR; TCRdb keeps only in-frame clonotypes and omits some of them. Of approximately 80,000 clones in the sample, approximately 85% were seen once. Source material: peripheral blood. Every receptor here comes from a woman over 75 with COVID-19, enrolled during active disease.

This clone showed up just once. The V and J genes are TRBV19 and TRBJ2-1; 8 bases agree with TRBD2. Germline trimming cut 7 bases from V and 0 bases from J; bases unmatched to any gene: 8. CDR3 length: 16 amino acids. The germline gives CDR1 LNHDA, CDR2 SQIVND (reference sequence). Written as DNA, the CDR3 is TGTGCCAGTACCGATGCTAGCGGGCTCTCCTACAATGAGCAGTTCTTC. Translating gives CASTDASGLSYNEQFF.

This rearrangement joins TRBV7-9 to TRBJ2-5; no firm D call. Germline CDR1 SEHNR, CDR2 FQNEAQ (reference sequence). This CDR3 region has 16 residues. V was trimmed by 0 bases and J by 2 bases, leaving 13 bases between them. CDR3 amino acids: CASSLALGTVQETQYF. CDR3 nucleotides: TGTGCCAGCAGCTTAGCGCTTGGAACAGTTCAAGAGACCCAGTACTTC.

The rearrangement uses TRBV10-3 and TRBJ1-3; TRBD1 might be the D (6 bases). This CDR3 has 15 amino acids. Between the trimmed V and J ends, which lost 6 bases and 4 bases, there was a span of 16 bases. In germline, CDR1 is ENHRY, CDR2 SYGVKD. CDR3 in amino acids: CAIRDLTGSGNTIYF. DNA of the CDR3: TGTGCCATCAGAGACCTTACAGGGTCCGGAAACACCATATATTTT.

V is TRBV7-2 and J is TRBJ1-1; D is unclear. V lost 1 base, J lost 0 bases, and 6 bases lay in between. This CDR3 spans 14 amino acids. The germline V gene has CDR1 SGHTA and CDR2 FQGNSA. CDR3 in DNA: TGTGCCAGCAGCTTAGAACGGTTGAACACTGAAGCTTTCTTT. Translating it yields CASSLERLNTEAFF.

The J gene is TRBJ1-5, the V gene TRBV20-1; D is unclear. This CDR3 has 12 residues. Germline V gene data show CDR1 as DFQATT and CDR2 as SNEGSKA (reference sequence). V lost 3 bases and J 4 bases, leaving 7 bases between the germline ends. CDR3 protein: CSASSANQPQHF. The CDR3 DNA reads TGCAGTGCTAGTAGCGCTAATCAGCCCCAGCATTTT.

The chain joins TRBV19 to TRBJ2-5, with a possible D match to TRBD1 (5 bases). Trimming left V 3 bases short and J 2 bases short, with 10 bases between. The CDR3 totals 14 residues. Germline V gives CDR1 LNHDA, CDR2 SQIVND (reference sequence). The CDR3 coding sequence is TGTGCCAGTAGTATGTTGGGGCCACAAGAGACCCAGTACTTC. It translates to CASSMLGPQETQYF. Looking up the rest from reference TRBV19 and TRBJ2-5 gives the full variable domain: DGGITQSPKYLFRKEGQNVTLSCEQNLNHDAMYWYRQDPGQGLRLIYYSQIVNDFQKGDIAEGYSVSREKKESFPLTVTSAQKNPTAFYLCASSMLGPQETQYFGPGTRLLVL.

The J gene is TRBJ2-7, the V gene TRBV5-5, with D possibly being TRBD2 (7 bases). The CDR3 consists of 15 residues. CDR1 SGHKS and CDR2 YYEKEE come from the germline V gene (reference sequence). Trimming took off 2 bases at V and 2 bases at J, with 14 bases between the two ends. This chain's CDR3 is CASSFMRGLTYEQYF. The CDR3, as DNA: TGTGCCAGCAGCTTTATGCGGGGGCTCACCTACGAGCAGTACTTC.

The chain combines TRBV30 with TRBJ1-5; D unclear. CDR3 length equals 13 residues. The V end lost 0 bases, the J end lost 5 bases, and 8 bases lay between the germline ends. The germline gives CDR1 GTSNPN, CDR2 SVGIG (reference sequence). CDR3 in DNA: TGTGCCTGGAGTGTGGAGAGTTATCAGCCCCAGCATTTT. Its translation is CAWSVESYQPQHF.

The CDR3 loop is CASSGSGGSPDTQYF. In DNA form, the CDR3 reads TGTGCCAGCAGCGGTAGCGGGGGGAGCCCAGATACGCAGTATTTT. The chain combines TRBV7-3 with TRBJ2-3, with TRBD2 identical over 10 bases. The CDR3 extends over 15 amino acids. CDR1 is SGHTA, CDR2 FQGTGA, per germline. J lost 4 bases, V lost 5 bases, and 6 bases had no gene match. Combining the CDR3 with reference TRBV7-3 and TRBJ2-3 gives the whole variable domain GAGVSQTPSNKVTEKGKYVELRCDPISGHTALYWYRQSLGQGPEFLIYFQGTGAADDSGLPNDRFFAVRPEGSVSTLKIQRTERGDSAVYLCASSGSGGSPDTQYFGPGTRLTVL.